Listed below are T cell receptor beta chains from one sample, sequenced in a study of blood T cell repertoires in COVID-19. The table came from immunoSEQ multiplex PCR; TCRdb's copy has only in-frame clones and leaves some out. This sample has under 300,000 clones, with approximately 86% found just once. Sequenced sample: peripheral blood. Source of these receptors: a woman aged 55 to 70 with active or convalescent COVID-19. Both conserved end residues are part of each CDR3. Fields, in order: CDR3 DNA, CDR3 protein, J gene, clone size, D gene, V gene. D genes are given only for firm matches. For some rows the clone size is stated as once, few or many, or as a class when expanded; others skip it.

CDR3nt: TGTGCCAGTAGTATCCGCAGGGGTGATGAAAAACTGTTTTTT
CDR3aa: CASSIRRGDEKLFF
j_gene: TRBJ1-4
abundance: NA
d_gene: NA
v_gene: TRBV19

CDR3nt: TGTGCCAGCAGGGGTCTTAGGCGGGAGATTAACGAGCAGTACTTC
CDR3aa: CASRGLRREINEQYF
j_gene: TRBJ2-7
abundance: few
d_gene: TRBD2
v_gene: TRBV11-2

CDR3nt: TGTGCCAGCAGAAAAAGCGGGACAAACACCGGGGAGCTGTTTTTT
CDR3aa: CASRKSGTNTGELFF
j_gene: TRBJ2-2
abundance: few
d_gene: NA
v_gene: TRBV6-5

CDR3nt: TGTGCCAGCAGCCAAGATCTCGGGGTAACCACAGATACGCAGTATTTT
CDR3aa: CASSQDLGVTTDTQYF
j_gene: TRBJ2-3
abundance: NA
d_gene: NA
v_gene: TRBV3-1/TRBV3-2

CDR3nt: TGTGCCAGCTCTGAGGGGAGGAGCAATCAGCCCCAGCATTTT
CDR3aa: CASSEGRSNQPQHF
j_gene: TRBJ1-5
abundance: NA
d_gene: NA
v_gene: TRBV7-8

CDR3nt: TGTGCCAGTAGTTCTCCCGGGACAGGCGGGGTGAACACTGAAGCTTTCTTT
CDR3aa: CASSSPGTGGVNTEAFF
j_gene: TRBJ1-1
abundance: NA
d_gene: TRBD1
v_gene: TRBV19

CDR3nt: TGTGCCAGCAGCTTCGTTCCCCGGAACACTGAAGCTTTCTTT
CDR3aa: CASSFVPRNTEAFF
j_gene: TRBJ1-1
abundance: NA
d_gene: NA
v_gene: TRBV11-2

CDR3nt: TGTGCCAGCGGACAACTGTACCAAGAGACCCAGTACTTC
CDR3aa: CASGQLYQETQYF
j_gene: TRBJ2-5
abundance: NA
d_gene: NA
v_gene: TRBV27

CDR3nt: TGTGCCAGCAGCCACGGACAGGAGCCGAAAGAGACCCAGTACTTC
CDR3aa: CASSHGQEPKETQYF
j_gene: TRBJ2-5
abundance: NA
d_gene: NA
v_gene: TRBV21-1

CDR3nt: TGTGCCAGCAGCCCGACGGGGGCGGGGGGCACTGAAGCTTTCTTT
CDR3aa: CASSPTGAGGTEAFF
j_gene: TRBJ1-1
abundance: NA
d_gene: NA
v_gene: TRBV6-6

CDR3nt: TGTGCCAGCAGTGAAAGGGCTAGCGGATACAATGAGCAGTTCTTC
CDR3aa: CASSERASGYNEQFF
j_gene: TRBJ2-1
abundance: NA
d_gene: TRBD2
v_gene: TRBV6-1

CDR3nt: TGTGCCAGCAGTTTCTTGGCGGAGGCAACTAATGAAAAACTGTTTTTT
CDR3aa: CASSFLAEATNEKLFF
j_gene: TRBJ1-4
abundance: NA
d_gene: NA
v_gene: TRBV6-5

CDR3nt: TGTGCCAGCAGCCGTGGACAGGGAAGGGATCAGCCCCAGCATTTT
CDR3aa: CASSRGQGRDQPQHF
j_gene: TRBJ1-5
abundance: NA
d_gene: TRBD1
v_gene: TRBV3-1/TRBV3-2

CDR3nt: TGTGCCAGCAGCTTGTATATGGTGCGGGAGACCCAGTACTTC
CDR3aa: CASSLYMVRETQYF
j_gene: TRBJ2-5
abundance: NA
d_gene: NA
v_gene: TRBV7-2

CDR3nt: TGCGCCAGCAGCCAAGGCGGGGGCACTCGCCAGCCCCAGCATTTT
CDR3aa: CASSQGGGTRQPQHF
j_gene: TRBJ1-5
abundance: NA
d_gene: NA
v_gene: TRBV4-1

CDR3nt: TGTGCCAGCAGTCTGGGACAGACTAATTCACCCCTCCACTTT
CDR3aa: CASSLGQTNSPLHF
j_gene: TRBJ1-6
abundance: NA
d_gene: TRBD1
v_gene: TRBV6-5

CDR3nt: TGTGCCAGCAGTGAGGGACAGGGAGGGTACAATGAGCAGTTCTTC
CDR3aa: CASSEGQGGYNEQFF
j_gene: TRBJ2-1
abundance: NA
d_gene: TRBD1
v_gene: TRBV6-4

CDR3nt: TGTGCCAGCAGCAAAATTAAGGACAGGGGGCCCACTCTTGGATCTGAAGCTTTCTTT
CDR3aa: CASSKIKDRGPTLGSEAFF
j_gene: TRBJ1-1
abundance: NA
d_gene: NA
v_gene: TRBV21-1

CDR3nt: TGTGCCAGCAGGGGGACCGGGGACAGCTATGGCTACACCTTC
CDR3aa: CASRGTGDSYGYTF
j_gene: TRBJ1-2
abundance: NA
d_gene: TRBD1
v_gene: TRBV6-5

CDR3nt: TGTGCCAGCAGCGCTACTCTAGCGGGGGGCACAGATACGCAGTATTTT
CDR3aa: CASSATLAGGTDTQYF
j_gene: TRBJ2-3
abundance: NA
d_gene: TRBD2
v_gene: TRBV2

CDR3nt: TGCAGTGCTAGGACAGACTATGGCTACACCTTC
CDR3aa: CSARTDYGYTF
j_gene: TRBJ1-2
abundance: NA
d_gene: NA
v_gene: TRBV20-1

CDR3nt: TGTGCCAGCAGTGTAAGCCCCTCGGAAGCGGGAAAACGCGCAGATACGCAGTATTTT
CDR3aa: CASSVSPSEAGKRADTQYF
j_gene: TRBJ2-3
abundance: NA
d_gene: TRBD2
v_gene: TRBV2

CDR3nt: TGTGCCAGCAGCAGGATGGGGGGTAACACTGAAGCTTTCTTT
CDR3aa: CASSRMGGNTEAFF
j_gene: TRBJ1-1
abundance: NA
d_gene: NA
v_gene: TRBV5-6

CDR3nt: TGTGCCAGCAGCAAATCGGAGGGGGCGGGTAGCTCTGGGGCCAACGTCCTGACTTTC
CDR3aa: CASSKSEGAGSSGANVLTF
j_gene: TRBJ2-6
abundance: NA
d_gene: NA
v_gene: TRBV21-1

CDR3nt: TGTGCCTGGAGTCCAAACAACAGGGGTAGGCGGGAGCTGTTTTTT
CDR3aa: CAWSPNNRGRRELFF
j_gene: TRBJ2-2
abundance: NA
d_gene: TRBD1
v_gene: TRBV30

CDR3nt: TGTGCCACCAGCGTTGGCAGGGGGCGTGAAAAACTGTTTTTT
CDR3aa: CATSVGRGREKLFF
j_gene: TRBJ1-4
abundance: NA
d_gene: TRBD1
v_gene: TRBV15

CDR3nt: TGTGCCAGCAGACCCTTAGGAGGGGTCGGCTACACCTTC
CDR3aa: CASRPLGGVGYTF
j_gene: TRBJ1-2
abundance: NA
d_gene: NA
v_gene: TRBV27

CDR3nt: TGTGCCAGCAGCTTAGGGGGACAGGGAGTCTACGAGCAGTACTTC
CDR3aa: CASSLGGQGVYEQYF
j_gene: TRBJ2-7
abundance: NA
d_gene: TRBD1
v_gene: TRBV7-2

CDR3nt: TGTGCCAGCAGTTTAGTGCGGGGAAAACTGTTTTTT
CDR3aa: CASSLVRGKLFF
j_gene: TRBJ1-4
abundance: NA
d_gene: NA
v_gene: TRBV12-3/TRBV12-4

CDR3nt: TGTGCCAGCAGCCCCGGGACTAGGTCTGGCTACACCTTC
CDR3aa: CASSPGTRSGYTF
j_gene: TRBJ1-2
abundance: NA
d_gene: NA
v_gene: TRBV12-3/TRBV12-4

CDR3nt: TGTGCCTGGAGTGCCACAGGGTTGGTCGCAGATACGCAGTATTTT
CDR3aa: CAWSATGLVADTQYF
j_gene: TRBJ2-3
abundance: NA
d_gene: NA
v_gene: TRBV30

CDR3nt: TGTGCCAGCAGCTTGGCTTTGGGGGCTCGGACTGAAGCTTTCTTT
CDR3aa: CASSLALGARTEAFF
j_gene: TRBJ1-1
abundance: NA
d_gene: NA
v_gene: TRBV5-4

CDR3nt: TGTGCCAGCAGCTCCTTTCTCGCGGGGGGCACAGATACGCAGTATTTT
CDR3aa: CASSSFLAGGTDTQYF
j_gene: TRBJ2-3
abundance: NA
d_gene: TRBD2
v_gene: TRBV7-2

CDR3nt: TGTGCCAGCAGCTTTCGGACAGGGCAAGAGACCCAGTACTTC
CDR3aa: CASSFRTGQETQYF
j_gene: TRBJ2-5
abundance: NA
d_gene: TRBD1
v_gene: TRBV9

CDR3nt: TGTGCCAGTAGTAGGAGCTCCTATAATTCACCCCTCCACTTT
CDR3aa: CASSRSSYNSPLHF
j_gene: TRBJ1-6
abundance: few
d_gene: NA
v_gene: TRBV19

CDR3nt: TGTGCCAGCAGTCCCCAAGCACAGGGTTCCAATGAGCAGTTCTTC
CDR3aa: CASSPQAQGSNEQFF
j_gene: TRBJ2-1
abundance: NA
d_gene: NA
v_gene: TRBV6-6

CDR3nt: TGTGCCAGCTTCGAGCCCGGAGCGGGAGGGCCAAGTGGGCAGTTCTTC
CDR3aa: CASFEPGAGGPSGQFF
j_gene: TRBJ2-1
abundance: NA
d_gene: TRBD2
v_gene: TRBV2

CDR3nt: TGTGCCAGCAGCAAAGAACTAGCGGGTTCCTACGAGCAGTACTTC
CDR3aa: CASSKELAGSYEQYF
j_gene: TRBJ2-7
abundance: NA
d_gene: NA
v_gene: TRBV21-1

CDR3nt: TGTGCCAGCTCACCACCTGATCCTTTCAGGGGAGAGACCCAGTACTTC
CDR3aa: CASSPPDPFRGETQYF
j_gene: TRBJ2-5
abundance: NA
d_gene: NA
v_gene: TRBV18

CDR3nt: TGCGCCAGCAGCCATCATGACCAAGAGACCCAGTACTTC
CDR3aa: CASSHHDQETQYF
j_gene: TRBJ2-5
abundance: NA
d_gene: NA
v_gene: TRBV5-1

CDR3nt: TGCGCCAGCAGCACCGGGACAGGGGACGGCAATCAGCCCCAGCATTTT
CDR3aa: CASSTGTGDGNQPQHF
j_gene: TRBJ1-5
abundance: few
d_gene: TRBD1
v_gene: TRBV5-1

CDR3nt: TGTGCCAGCAGCCCCAGAGACAAATCCTACGAGCAGTACTTC
CDR3aa: CASSPRDKSYEQYF
j_gene: TRBJ2-7
abundance: NA
d_gene: NA
v_gene: TRBV7-9

CDR3nt: TGTGCCAGCAGTTGGGACAGCAGAAGGGCCCAGTACTTC
CDR3aa: CASSWDSRRAQYF
j_gene: TRBJ2-5
abundance: NA
d_gene: TRBD1
v_gene: TRBV28

CDR3nt: TGTGCCAGCAGCGTGGCAGGACTAGCGGAAGAGACCCAGTACTTC
CDR3aa: CASSVAGLAEETQYF
j_gene: TRBJ2-5
abundance: once
d_gene: TRBD2
v_gene: TRBV9

CDR3nt: TGTGCCAGCAGACAGACAGGCCTCAATCAGCCCCAGCATTTT
CDR3aa: CASRQTGLNQPQHF
j_gene: TRBJ1-5
abundance: NA
d_gene: NA
v_gene: TRBV2

CDR3nt: TGTGCCAGCAGCTTCCCCTACGGGAGGGAAACAGATACGCAGTATTTT
CDR3aa: CASSFPYGRETDTQYF
j_gene: TRBJ2-3
abundance: NA
d_gene: TRBD2
v_gene: TRBV7-6

CDR3nt: TGTGCCTGGAGTGTAACCTCCTACCGGGACATCGGACTCGAGCAGTACTTC
CDR3aa: CAWSVTSYRDIGLEQYF
j_gene: TRBJ2-7
abundance: NA
d_gene: NA
v_gene: TRBV30

CDR3nt: TGTGCCAGCAGCTTGGCTGCAGGGAATTCACCCCTCCACTTT
CDR3aa: CASSLAAGNSPLHF
j_gene: TRBJ1-6
abundance: NA
d_gene: NA
v_gene: TRBV5-5

CDR3nt: TGCGCCAGCAGCCAAGATGGGACAGGGAGACGGCACGGCTACACCTTC
CDR3aa: CASSQDGTGRRHGYTF
j_gene: TRBJ1-2
abundance: NA
d_gene: TRBD1
v_gene: TRBV4-1

CDR3nt: TGTGCCAGCAGCTTAGGCCAGATCGGGAACCAAGAGACCCAGTACTTC
CDR3aa: CASSLGQIGNQETQYF
j_gene: TRBJ2-5
abundance: NA
d_gene: NA
v_gene: TRBV7-6

CDR3nt: TGTGCCAGCAGCTTCGCGGGAAGCTTGCTCAATGAGCAGTTCTTC
CDR3aa: CASSFAGSLLNEQFF
j_gene: TRBJ2-1
abundance: NA
d_gene: NA
v_gene: TRBV5-8

CDR3nt: TGTGCTAGCAGCTTCGGGACTAGCGGGGGGGATCAAGAGACCCAGTACTTC
CDR3aa: CASSFGTSGGDQETQYF
j_gene: TRBJ2-5
abundance: NA
d_gene: TRBD2
v_gene: TRBV7-7

CDR3nt: TGTGCCAGCAGCCCCAAGACAGGGGTGAATTCACCCCTCCACTTT
CDR3aa: CASSPKTGVNSPLHF
j_gene: TRBJ1-6
abundance: NA
d_gene: TRBD1
v_gene: TRBV11-2